This TCR beta chain comes out of a study of breast tumors, draining lymph nodes, adjacent tissues. CDR1 is SGHVS and CDR2 is FQNEAQ in the germline V gene. The V gene lost 5 bases and the J gene lost 4 bases, with 15 bases spanning the gap. The CDR3 is 15 amino acids. Samples came from axillary lymph nodes draining the breast cancer. TCRdb analysed the multiplex PCR reads with MiXCR anew, one entry per CDR3 protein. This repertoire shows about 130,000 distinct CDR3 sequences, around 20% found once; its top ten account for around 2.2%. Study-wide findings and caveats: Data fit most tumor T cells coming from lymph node, expanding in tumor. Tumor repertoires ranked between lymph nodes and nontumor tissue in diversity, with V and J gene preferences. The lymph node origin of tumor T cells was framed as consistent with a hypothesis, not demonstrated. Compared with basal-like, luminal-like tumors shared significantly more repertoire with nontumor tissue.

This clonotype was observed at least ten times. Its antigen is unidentified. The clonotype was recovered from a female donor with breast cancer. Some clones in this sample may be carry-over from other donors' samples. Material: axillary lymph node tissue. The chain carries TRBV7-8 and TRBJ2-1; TRBD1 might be the D (6 bases). The CDR3 region is CASSQAGTNYNEQFF. The CDR3 region has the DNA TGTGCCAGCAGCCAGGCCGGGACAAATTACAATGAGCAGTTCTTC.